This TCR beta chain was captured in a study of T cells after yellow fever vaccination. Study context: Those fractions that held only low numbers of cells were prepared using the SMART-Seq v4 Ultra Low Input RNA kit. Findings and caveats of the study: A secondary response was less intense yet reached its peak sooner, at day 5 versus 15. Post-booster samples contained most primary-vaccination clones (around 95% CD4, approximately 88% CD8).

Template-switching 5'RACE yielded the TCR cDNA; a universal primer site and UMIs were added in the process. TCRdb called the 5' RACE reads again in MiXCR, with one record for every CDR3 protein. The sample lists some 300,000 distinct CDR3 sequences, approximately 8% occurring once. The CDR3 length is 13 residues. Looked up from germline, CDR1 is SGHVS and CDR2 is FQNEAQ. The J segment lost 5 bases and the V segment lost 6 bases, leaving 4 bases of the junction unmatched. As regards this clonotype: Its antigen is not known.

This clonotype originated in a man between 18 and 35 years old who received the YFV17D yellow fever vaccine. The sequences come from PBMCs, collected roughly seven weeks after the first yellow fever vaccination. V and J are TRBV7-8 and TRBJ2-1; TRBD2 aligns across 7 bases. The CDR3 coding sequence is TGTGCCAGCAGGAGCGGGACGGACAATGAGCAGTTCTTC. Protein product: CASRSGTDNEQFF.